Listed below are T cell receptor beta chains from one sample, sequenced in a study of T cells after somatic rescue of genetic block. Profiled with immunoSEQ multiplex PCR; TCRdb holds only in-frame clones, not every one. This sample yields 95,000 to 120,000 clones, of which about 89% are seen a single time; roughly 1.5% belongs to the top ten. The specimen was peripheral blood mononuclear cells (PBMCs). These receptors were collected from a woman in her late teens or twenties. Both conserved end residues are part of each CDR3. The D gene is left open where the match is weak. The listing skips clone size in some rows; elsewhere it reads once, few, many or a size class.

abundance	v_gene	d_gene	j_gene	CDR3aa	CDR3nt
NA	TRBV15	NA	TRBJ2-5	CATSRVQALETQYF	TGTGCCACCAGCAGAGTGCAGGCCCTGGAGACCCAGTACTTC
few	TRBV7-2	NA	TRBJ1-6	CASSLWAGNISPLHF	TGTGCCAGCAGCTTATGGGCAGGGAATATTTCACCCCTCCACTTT
NA	TRBV4-3	NA	TRBJ2-6	CASSHRTAGQQFSGANVLTF	TGCGCCAGCAGCCACCGAACCGCAGGACAGCAATTCTCTGGGGCCAACGTCCTGACTTTC
NA	TRBV20-1	NA	TRBJ2-5	CSARRETQYF	TGCAGTGCTAGGAGGGAGACCCAGTACTTC
NA	TRBV6-5	NA	TRBJ2-7	CASSPDGGGLYEQYF	TGTGCCAGCAGCCCCGATGGGGGGGGCCTCTACGAGCAGTACTTC
NA	TRBV19	NA	TRBJ2-5	CASSISGKETQYF	TGTGCCAGTAGTATTAGCGGAAAAGAGACCCAGTACTTC
NA	TRBV27	TRBD2	TRBJ2-7	CASSSPSGGGYEQYF	TGTGCCAGCAGTTCCCCGAGCGGCGGGGGGTACGAGCAGTACTTC
few	TRBV6-5	NA	TRBJ1-2	CASSYRRGSNYGYTF	TGTGCCAGCAGTTACCGTCGGGGGTCTAACTATGGCTACACCTTC
NA	TRBV18	NA	TRBJ1-6	CASSPTPGYNSPLHF	TGTGCCAGCTCACCCACCCCAGGTTATAATTCACCCCTCCACTTT
NA	TRBV11-3	NA	TRBJ2-5	CASSSRENQETQYF	TGTGCCAGCAGCTCTAGGGAAAACCAAGAGACCCAGTACTTC
once	TRBV7-6	NA	TRBJ2-3	CATGWGGTDTQYF	TGTGCCACCGGGTGGGGCGGCACAGATACGCAGTATTTT
NA	TRBV27	NA	TRBJ2-7	CASSHGGSGTASNEQYF	TGTGCCAGCAGTCATGGGGGGTCCGGGACAGCTTCGAACGAGCAGTACTTC
few	TRBV25-1	NA	TRBJ1-5	CASSEFGGENSNQPQHF	TGTGCCAGCAGTGAATTCGGTGGGGAGAATAGCAATCAGCCCCAGCATTTT
NA	TRBV4-3	TRBD1	TRBJ2-2	CASSQEDREVTGELFF	TGCGCCAGCAGCCAAGAGGACAGGGAGGTGACCGGGGAGCTGTTTTTT
NA	TRBV7-6	NA	TRBJ2-5	CASSRVGETQYF	TGTGCCAGCAGCAGAGTTGGGGAGACCCAGTACTTC
NA	TRBV5-1	NA	TRBJ2-2	CASIGQLSSGELFF	TGCGCCAGCATTGGACAGCTATCCTCCGGGGAGCTGTTTTTT
NA	TRBV6-5	TRBD1	TRBJ1-2	CASGHRDRGGYTF	TGTGCCAGCGGGCACCGGGACAGGGGTGGCTACACCTTC
NA	TRBV6-1	NA	TRBJ2-7	CASTSRGGRTYEQYF	TGTGCCAGCACCTCAAGGGGGGGGAGAACCTACGAGCAGTACTTC
NA	TRBV10-3	NA	TRBJ2-7	CAISVADREQYF	TGTGCCATCTCCGTGGCAGATAGAGAGCAGTACTTC
NA	TRBV6-5	NA	TRBJ1-4	CASSYDRNEKLFF	TGTGCCAGCAGTTACGATCGAAATGAAAAACTGTTTTTT
NA	TRBV19	TRBD1	TRBJ2-5	CASSIPTGTGKETQYF	TGTGCCAGTAGTATCCCGACCGGGACAGGGAAAGAGACCCAGTACTTC
NA	TRBV7-9	NA	TRBJ1-1	CASSFDNSDEAFF	TGTGCCAGCAGCTTTGACAATTCGGATGAAGCTTTCTTT
NA	TRBV27	TRBD2	TRBJ2-1	CASSLGTRERDEQFF	TGTGCCAGCAGTCTGGGGACTAGGGAGCGGGATGAGCAGTTCTTC
NA	TRBV29-1	NA	TRBJ2-1	CSVRGRAYNEQFF	TGCAGCGTGAGGGGCAGGGCCTACAATGAGCAGTTCTTC
NA	TRBV19	TRBD1	TRBJ1-5	CASNSWEGAGNQPQHF	TGTGCCAGTAACTCCTGGGAGGGGGCTGGGAATCAGCCCCAGCATTTT
NA	TRBV5-4	NA	TRBJ2-5	CASSLVGVQETQYF	TGTGCCAGCAGCTTGGTGGGGGTCCAAGAGACCCAGTACTTC
NA	TRBV9	NA	TRBJ2-1	CASSVGGRGHEQFF	TGTGCCAGCAGCGTAGGGGGCAGGGGCCATGAGCAGTTCTTC
NA	TRBV27	NA	TRBJ1-5	CASSPVGGGMTQPQHF	TGTGCCAGCAGTCCCGTCGGGGGGGGGATGACTCAGCCCCAGCATTTT
NA	TRBV7-2	NA	TRBJ2-1	CASKVMAVHNEQFF	TGTGCCAGCAAGGTCATGGCGGTTCACAATGAGCAGTTCTTC
NA	TRBV10-3	TRBD1	TRBJ1-1	CAISRTGFDTEAFF	TGTGCCATCAGTCGGACAGGATTTGACACTGAAGCTTTCTTT
NA	TRBV12-5	NA	TRBJ1-5	CASGAYKWQPQHF	TGTGCTAGTGGAGCCTACAAGTGGCAGCCCCAGCATTTT
NA	TRBV5-6	TRBD1	TRBJ2-3	CASSFGQGGTDTQYF	TGTGCCAGCAGCTTCGGACAGGGTGGGACAGATACGCAGTATTTT
NA	TRBV6-6	NA	TRBJ1-2	CASSYVAGLGGYTF	TGTGCCAGCAGTTACGTGGCAGGCCTGGGTGGCTACACCTTC
NA	TRBV19	NA	TRBJ1-5	CASKDGSQPQHF	TGTGCCAGCAAGGACGGAAGTCAGCCCCAGCATTTT
NA	TRBV30	NA	TRBJ2-5	CAWNPGVPQETQYF	TGTGCCTGGAACCCGGGGGTCCCCCAAGAGACCCAGTACTTC
NA	TRBV18	NA	TRBJ2-2	CASSTYSGELFF	TGTGCCAGCTCGACTTACAGCGGGGAGCTGTTTTTT
NA	TRBV10-3	NA	TRBJ1-2	CAISESRTAPYGYTF	TGTGCCATCAGTGAGTCAAGGACGGCCCCCTATGGCTACACCTTC
NA	TRBV7-2	TRBD1	TRBJ1-5	CASSSTGNQPQHF	TGTGCCAGCAGCTCGACAGGGAATCAGCCCCAGCATTTT
NA	TRBV4-3	NA	TRBJ2-3	CASSQQGSFGTDTQYF	TGCGCCAGCAGCCAACAGGGGTCGTTTGGCACAGATACGCAGTATTTT
NA	TRBV7-2	NA	TRBJ2-3	CASSSFSDTQYF	TGTGCCAGCAGCTCCTTTTCAGATACGCAGTATTTT
NA	TRBV27	NA	TRBJ1-2	CASNPSRVNYGGYTF	TGTGCCAGCAACCCATCTAGGGTAAATTACGGTGGCTACACCTTC
NA	TRBV9	NA	TRBJ2-3	CASSVGPPTDTQYF	TGTGCCAGCAGCGTAGGACCCCCCACAGATACGCAGTATTTT
once	TRBV6-1	NA	TRBJ1-3	CASSERRGGDTIYF	TGTGCCAGCAGTGAAAGGCGGGGGGGAGACACCATATATTTT
NA	TRBV6-1	NA	TRBJ2-7	CASREQGGSSYEQYF	TGTGCCAGCAGAGAACAGGGGGGGAGCTCCTACGAGCAGTACTTC
once	TRBV6-5	NA	TRBJ1-5	CASSRTSTQPQHF	TGTGCCAGCAGTCGAACAAGCACTCAGCCCCAGCATTTT
NA	TRBV14	NA	TRBJ2-3	CASSQVDILDTQYF	TGTGCCAGCAGCCAAGTTGACATATTAGATACGCAGTATTTT
NA	TRBV5-4	NA	TRBJ2-5	CASSFTSHQETQYF	TGTGCCAGCAGCTTTACTAGCCACCAAGAGACCCAGTACTTC
NA	TRBV2	NA	TRBJ1-3	CASSPGSSGNTIYF	TGTGCCAGCAGCCCCGGGAGCTCTGGAAACACCATATATTTT
NA	TRBV9	TRBD1	TRBJ1-2	CASSSPRTGGIGGYTF	TGTGCCAGCAGCTCACCAAGGACAGGGGGAATCGGCGGCTACACCTTC
NA	TRBV6-5	TRBD1	TRBJ1-4	CASSSPYRGEGEKLFF	TGTGCCAGCAGTTCCCCCTACAGGGGAGAGGGTGAAAAACTGTTTTTT